This paragraph reports one T cell receptor (beta chain). The source of the sample is a study of blood T cell repertoires in COVID-19. Data came from immunoSEQ multiplex PCR; TCRdb stores just in-frame clones and leaves some out. The sample holds under 300,000 clones, around 81% seen once. The germline V gene has CDR1 SNHLY and CDR2 FYNNEI. Deletions cut 5 bases from V and 6 bases from J, with 11 bases between. The CDR3 consists of 13 residues. The specimen was peripheral blood. The V and J genes are TRBV2 and TRBJ2-1; TRBD2 might be the D (5 bases). The sequence derives from a woman aged 55 to 70 with active or convalescent COVID-19. CDR3 in DNA: TGTGCCAGCAGTACTCTAGCCTCCAATGAGCAGTTCTTC. Encoded protein: CASSTLASNEQFF.